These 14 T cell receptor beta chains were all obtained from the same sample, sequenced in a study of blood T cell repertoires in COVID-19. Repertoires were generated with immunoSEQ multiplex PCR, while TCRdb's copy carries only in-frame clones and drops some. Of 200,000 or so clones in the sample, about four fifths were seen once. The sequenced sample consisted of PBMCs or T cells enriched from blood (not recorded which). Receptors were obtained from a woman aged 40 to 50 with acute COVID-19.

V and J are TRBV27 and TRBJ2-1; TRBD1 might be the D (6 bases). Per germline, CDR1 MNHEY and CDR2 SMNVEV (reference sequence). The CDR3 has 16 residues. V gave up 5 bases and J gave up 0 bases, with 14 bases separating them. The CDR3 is CASSTRGASSYNEQFF. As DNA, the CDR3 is TGTGCCAGCAGTACCAGGGGCGCTAGCTCCTACAATGAGCAGTTCTTC.

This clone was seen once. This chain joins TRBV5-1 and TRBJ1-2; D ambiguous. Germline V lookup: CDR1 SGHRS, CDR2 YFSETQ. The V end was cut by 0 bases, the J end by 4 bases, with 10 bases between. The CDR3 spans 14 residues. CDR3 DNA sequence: TGCGCCAGCAGCTTGGGGCAGATGATCTATGGCTACACCTTC. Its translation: CASSLGQMIYGYTF.

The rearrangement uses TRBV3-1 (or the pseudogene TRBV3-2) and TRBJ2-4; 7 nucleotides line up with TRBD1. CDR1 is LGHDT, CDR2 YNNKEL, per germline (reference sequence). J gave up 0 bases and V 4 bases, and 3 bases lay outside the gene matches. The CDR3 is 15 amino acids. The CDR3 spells CASSLGTVAKNIQYF. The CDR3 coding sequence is TGTGCCAGCAGCCTGGGGACAGTAGCCAAAAACATTCAGTACTTC.

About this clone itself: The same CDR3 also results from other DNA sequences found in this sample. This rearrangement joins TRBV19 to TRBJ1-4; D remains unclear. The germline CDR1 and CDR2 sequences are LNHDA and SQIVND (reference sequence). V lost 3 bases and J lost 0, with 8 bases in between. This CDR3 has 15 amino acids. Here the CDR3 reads CASSISVATNEKLFF. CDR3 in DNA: TGTGCCAGTAGTATCTCGGTTGCAACTAATGAAAAACTGTTTTTT.

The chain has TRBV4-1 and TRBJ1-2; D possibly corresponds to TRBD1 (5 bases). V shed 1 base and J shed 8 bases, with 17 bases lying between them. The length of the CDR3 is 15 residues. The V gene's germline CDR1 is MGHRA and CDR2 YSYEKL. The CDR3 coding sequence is TGCGCCAGCAGCCAAGGTTGGCGCGGACAATGGGGCTACACCTTC. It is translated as CASSQGWRGQWGYTF.

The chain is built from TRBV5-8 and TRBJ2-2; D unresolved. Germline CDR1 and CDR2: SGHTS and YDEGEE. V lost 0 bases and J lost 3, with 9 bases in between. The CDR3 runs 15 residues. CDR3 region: CASSLAVRDTGELFF. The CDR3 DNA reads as TGTGCCAGCAGCTTGGCGGTCCGGGACACCGGGGAGCTGTTTTTT.

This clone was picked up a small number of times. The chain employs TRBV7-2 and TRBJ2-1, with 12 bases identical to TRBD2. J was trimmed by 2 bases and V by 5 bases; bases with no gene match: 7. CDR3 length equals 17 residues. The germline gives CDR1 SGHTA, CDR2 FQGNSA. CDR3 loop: CASSMTSGRPPYNEQFF. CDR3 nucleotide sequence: TGTGCCAGCAGCATGACTAGCGGGAGACCCCCCTACAATGAGCAGTTCTTC.

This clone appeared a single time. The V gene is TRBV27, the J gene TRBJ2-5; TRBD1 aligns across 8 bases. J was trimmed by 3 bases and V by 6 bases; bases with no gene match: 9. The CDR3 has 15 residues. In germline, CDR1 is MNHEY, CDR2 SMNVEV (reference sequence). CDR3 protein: CASSTGTGWEETQYF. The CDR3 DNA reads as TGTGCCAGCAGCACCGGGACAGGTTGGGAAGAGACCCAGTACTTC.

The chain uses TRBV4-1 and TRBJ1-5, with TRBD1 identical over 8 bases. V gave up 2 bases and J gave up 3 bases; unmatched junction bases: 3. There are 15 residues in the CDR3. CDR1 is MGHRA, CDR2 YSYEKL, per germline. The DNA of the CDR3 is TGCGCCAGCAGCCAACGACAGGGGTTCAATCAGCCCCAGCATTTT. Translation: CASSQRQGFNQPQHF.

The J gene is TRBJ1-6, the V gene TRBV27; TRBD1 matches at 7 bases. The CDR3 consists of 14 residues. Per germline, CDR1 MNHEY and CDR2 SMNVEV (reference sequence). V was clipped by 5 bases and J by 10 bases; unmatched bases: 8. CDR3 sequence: CASSRATGNSPLHF. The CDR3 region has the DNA TGTGCCAGCAGTAGAGCGACAGGGAACTCACCCCTCCACTTT.

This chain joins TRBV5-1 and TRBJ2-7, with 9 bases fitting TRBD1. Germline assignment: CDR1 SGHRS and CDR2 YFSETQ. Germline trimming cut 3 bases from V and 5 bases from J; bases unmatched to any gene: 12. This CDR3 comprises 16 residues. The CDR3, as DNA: TGCGCCAGCAGCTCGGTTCCGGGACAGGGAGGTCACGAGCAGTACTTC. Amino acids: CASSSVPGQGGHEQYF.

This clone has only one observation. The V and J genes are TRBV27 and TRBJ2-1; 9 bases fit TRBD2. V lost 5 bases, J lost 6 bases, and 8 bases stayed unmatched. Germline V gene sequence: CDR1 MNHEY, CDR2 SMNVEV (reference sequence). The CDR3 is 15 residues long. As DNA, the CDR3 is TGTGCCAGCAGTCCCCATTTAGCGGGAGCCAATGAGCAGTTCTTC. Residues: CASSPHLAGANEQFF.

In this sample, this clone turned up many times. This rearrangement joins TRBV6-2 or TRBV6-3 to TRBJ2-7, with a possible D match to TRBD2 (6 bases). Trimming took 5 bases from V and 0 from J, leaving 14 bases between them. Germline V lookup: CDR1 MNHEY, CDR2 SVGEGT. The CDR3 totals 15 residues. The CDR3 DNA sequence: TGTGCCAGCAGTCCCCTAGCGCAAAGCTCCTACGAGCAGTACTTC. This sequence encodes CASSPLAQSSYEQYF.

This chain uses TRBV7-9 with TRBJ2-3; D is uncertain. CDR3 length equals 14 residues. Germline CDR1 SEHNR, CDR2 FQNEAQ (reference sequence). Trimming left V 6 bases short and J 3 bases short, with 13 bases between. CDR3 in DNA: TGTGCCAGCAGTATAGGAGCCGGGACAGATACGCAGTATTTT. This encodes CASSIGAGTDTQYF.